The T cell receptor (beta chain) described here comes from a study of vaccination and CD4 T cells after COVID-19. In the study overall: SARS-CoV-2, HCoV-NL63, HCoV-OC43 and HCoV-229E supplied the overlapping spike peptides used to stimulate cells. Study observations and caveats: From a median of about 21 to 40, SARS-CoV-2-reactive clonotypes increased, though not significantly.

The CDR3 runs to 20 residues. Trimming removed 3 bases from V and 2 bases from J, with 28 bases in between. Regarding this clonotype: Its antigen remains unknown.

The sample's treatment: roughly ten-day PBMC culture with coronavirus spike peptide pools or control peptides (ViraFEST assay). Sequence data for DNA of cultured CD4+ T cells were generated by the Oncomine TCR Beta short-read assay. Using its own MiXCR run on the PCR reads, TCRdb lists one record per CDR3 protein. The sample lists about 16,000 distinct CDR3 sequences; approximately 46% were seen once. Specimen: CD4+ T cells from blood, cultured in vitro. This receptor was identified in a human donor who had recovered from COVID-19. The V call is TRBV12-3 or TRBV12-4, the J call TRBJ2-5; maybe TRBD2 (6 bases). DNA of the CDR3: TGTGCCAGCAGTTTGGGGGGTATGGGAGGTACCCAAACGTGGCAAGAGACCCAGTACTTC. Its translation is CASSLGGMGGTQTWQETQYF.